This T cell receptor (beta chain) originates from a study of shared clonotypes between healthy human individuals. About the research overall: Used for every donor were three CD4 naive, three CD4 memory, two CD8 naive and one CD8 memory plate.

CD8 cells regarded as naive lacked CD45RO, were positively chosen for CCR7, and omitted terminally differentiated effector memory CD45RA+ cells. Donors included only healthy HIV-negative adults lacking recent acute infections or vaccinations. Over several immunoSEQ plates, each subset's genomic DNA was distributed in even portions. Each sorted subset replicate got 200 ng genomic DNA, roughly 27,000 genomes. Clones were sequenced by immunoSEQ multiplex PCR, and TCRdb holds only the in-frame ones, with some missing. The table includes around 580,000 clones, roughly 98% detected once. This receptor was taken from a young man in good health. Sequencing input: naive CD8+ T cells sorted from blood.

CDR3 loop: CASSLDFLGTGISGELFF. CDR3 in DNA: TGTGCCAGCAGCTTGGACTTCCTGGGGACAGGGATCTCCGGGGAGCTGTTTTTT. The V and J genes are TRBV5-5 and TRBJ2-2; 9 positions match TRBD1. The J segment lost 6 bases and the V segment lost 0 bases, leaving 12 bases of the junction unmatched. This CDR3 contains 18 residues. Germline CDR1 SGHKS, CDR2 YYEKEE (reference sequence).